This T cell receptor beta chain was sequenced for a study of blood T cell repertoires in COVID-19. Study details: Material from acute and convalescent COVID-19 was sourced from the United States, Italy and Spain. From T cells, B-cell-depleted T cells, or PBMCs came the material, which was cDNA or gDNA.

The CDR3 is 14 amino acids. V shed 9 bases and J 1 base; nucleotides not matched to a gene: 7. Germline CDR1 MNHNY, CDR2 SVGAGI (reference sequence). In the source study's methods: Amplified reference gene primers provided the basis for estimating nucleated cell counts. Clones were read by immunoSEQ multiplex PCR, and TCRdb kept only the in-frame ones, dropping some. V, J and clone size are taken as reported in that table, and D and trimming were inferred from the DNA itself. The repertoire holds approximately 150,000 clones, with roughly four fifths as singletons. The TCR sequence derives from a man in his 60s with active or convalescent COVID-19. Specimen: peripheral blood. This rearrangement joins TRBV6-6 to TRBJ2-7; TRBD1 agrees at 9 bases. The CDR3: CARARDRESYEQYF. CDR3 nucleotide sequence: TGTGCCAGAGCCCGGGACAGGGAATCCTACGAGCAGTACTTC.